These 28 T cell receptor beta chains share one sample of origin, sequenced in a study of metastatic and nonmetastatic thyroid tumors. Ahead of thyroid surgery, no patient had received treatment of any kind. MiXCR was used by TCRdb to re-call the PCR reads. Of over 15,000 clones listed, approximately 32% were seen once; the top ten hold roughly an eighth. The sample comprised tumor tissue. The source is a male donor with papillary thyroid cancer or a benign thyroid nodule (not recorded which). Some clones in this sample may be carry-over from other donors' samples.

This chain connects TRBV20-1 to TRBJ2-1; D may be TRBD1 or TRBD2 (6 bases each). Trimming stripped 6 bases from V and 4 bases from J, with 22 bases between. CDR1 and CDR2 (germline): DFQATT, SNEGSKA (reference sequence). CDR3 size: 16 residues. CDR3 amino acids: CSALDSWGAFYNEQFF. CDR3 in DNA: TGCAGTGCCCTGGATAGCTGGGGGGCTTTTTACAATGAGCAGTTCTTC.

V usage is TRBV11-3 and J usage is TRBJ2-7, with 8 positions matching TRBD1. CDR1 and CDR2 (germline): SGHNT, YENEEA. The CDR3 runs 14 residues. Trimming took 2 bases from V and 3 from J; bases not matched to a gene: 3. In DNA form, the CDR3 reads TGTGCCAGCAGCTTATCAGGGGGCAACTACGAGCAGTACTTC. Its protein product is CASSLSGGNYEQYF. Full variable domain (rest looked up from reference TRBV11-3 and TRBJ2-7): EAGVVQSPRYKIIEKKQPVAFWCNPISGHNTLYWYLQNLGQGPELLIRYENEEAVDDSQLPKDRFSAERLKGVDSTLKIQPAELGDSAVYLCASSLSGGNYEQYFGPGTRLTVT.

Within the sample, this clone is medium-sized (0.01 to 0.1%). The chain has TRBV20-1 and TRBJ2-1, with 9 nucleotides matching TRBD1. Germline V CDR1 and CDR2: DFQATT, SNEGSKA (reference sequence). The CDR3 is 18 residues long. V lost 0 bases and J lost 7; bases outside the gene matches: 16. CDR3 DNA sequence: TGCAGTGCTAGAGATTTTATGGGAGGACAGGGGAGCGGGAATGAGCAGTTCTTC. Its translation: CSARDFMGGQGSGNEQFF.

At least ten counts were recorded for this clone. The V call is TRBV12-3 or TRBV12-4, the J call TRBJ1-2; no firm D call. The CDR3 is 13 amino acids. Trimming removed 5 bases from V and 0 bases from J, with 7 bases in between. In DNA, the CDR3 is TGTGCCAGCAGTCCACAAGCTAACTATGGCTACACCTTC. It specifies CASSPQANYGYTF.

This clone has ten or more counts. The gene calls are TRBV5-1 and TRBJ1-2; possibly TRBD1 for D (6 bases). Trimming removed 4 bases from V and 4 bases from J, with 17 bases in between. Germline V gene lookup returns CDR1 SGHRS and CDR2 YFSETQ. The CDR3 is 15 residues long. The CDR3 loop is CASSPLPEDSYGYTF. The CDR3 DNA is TGCGCCAGCAGCCCACTACCGGAGGACAGCTATGGCTACACCTTC. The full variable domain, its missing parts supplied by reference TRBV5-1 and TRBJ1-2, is KAGVTQTPRYLIKTRGQQVTLSCSPISGHRSVSWYQQTPGQGLQFLFEYFSETQRNKGNFPGRFSGRQFSNSRSEMNVSTLELGDSALYLCASSPLPEDSYGYTFGSGTRLTVV.

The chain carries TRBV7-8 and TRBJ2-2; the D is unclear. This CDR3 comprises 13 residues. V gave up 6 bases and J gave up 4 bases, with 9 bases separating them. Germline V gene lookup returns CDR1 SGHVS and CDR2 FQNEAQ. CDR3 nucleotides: TGTGCCAGCAGGGTACTCAGCACCGGGGAGCTGTTTTTT. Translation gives CASRVLSTGELFF.

The CDR3 bases are TGTGCCAGCAGTGAATTAAGCTTGGACAGGGTCGATGAGCAGTTCTTC. The encoded protein is CASSELSLDRVDEQFF. The rearrangement links TRBV2 to TRBJ2-1, with 8 bases identical to TRBD1. The CDR3 runs to 16 residues. In germline, CDR1 is SNHLY, CDR2 FYNNEI. V shed 2 bases and J 8 bases; nucleotides not matched to a gene: 11. The full variable domain, its missing parts supplied by reference TRBV2 and TRBJ2-1, is EPEVTQTPSHQVTQMGQEVILRCVPISNHLYFYWYRQILGQKVEFLVSFYNNEISEKSEIFDDQFSVERPDGSNFTLKIRSTKLEDSAMYFCASSELSLDRVDEQFFGPGTRLTVL.

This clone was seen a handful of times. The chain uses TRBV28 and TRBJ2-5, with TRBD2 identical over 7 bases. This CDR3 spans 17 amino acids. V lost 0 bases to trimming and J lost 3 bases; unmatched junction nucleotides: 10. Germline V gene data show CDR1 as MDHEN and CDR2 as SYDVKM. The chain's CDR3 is CASSLWGGSPSKETQYF. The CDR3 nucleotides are TGTGCCAGCAGTTTATGGGGAGGGTCTCCTTCCAAAGAGACCCAGTACTTC.

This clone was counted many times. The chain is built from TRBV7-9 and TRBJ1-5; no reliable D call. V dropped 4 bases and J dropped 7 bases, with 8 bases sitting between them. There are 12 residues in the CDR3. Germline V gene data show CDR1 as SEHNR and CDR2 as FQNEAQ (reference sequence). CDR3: CASSSGVQPQHF. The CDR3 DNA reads TGTGCCAGCAGCTCCGGAGTGCAGCCCCAGCATTTT.

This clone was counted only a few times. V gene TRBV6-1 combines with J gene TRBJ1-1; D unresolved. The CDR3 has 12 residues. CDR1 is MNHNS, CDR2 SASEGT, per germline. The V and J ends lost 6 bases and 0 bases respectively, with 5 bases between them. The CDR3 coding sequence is TGTGCCAGCAGCCTAATGAACACTGAAGCTTTCTTT. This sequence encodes CASSLMNTEAFF.

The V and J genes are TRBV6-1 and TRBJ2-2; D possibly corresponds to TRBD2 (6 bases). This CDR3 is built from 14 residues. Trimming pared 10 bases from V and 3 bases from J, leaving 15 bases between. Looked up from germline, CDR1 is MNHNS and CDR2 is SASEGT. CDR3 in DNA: TGTGCCAACTCGGAGGGACCCGACACCGGGGAGCTGTTTTTT. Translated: CANSEGPDTGELFF.

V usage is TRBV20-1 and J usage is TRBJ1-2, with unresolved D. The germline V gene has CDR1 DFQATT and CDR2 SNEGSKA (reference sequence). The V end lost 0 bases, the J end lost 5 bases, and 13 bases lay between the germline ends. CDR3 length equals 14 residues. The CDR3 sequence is CSAREGGSAYGYTF. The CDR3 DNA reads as TGCAGTGCTAGAGAGGGAGGTTCAGCTTATGGCTACACCTTC.

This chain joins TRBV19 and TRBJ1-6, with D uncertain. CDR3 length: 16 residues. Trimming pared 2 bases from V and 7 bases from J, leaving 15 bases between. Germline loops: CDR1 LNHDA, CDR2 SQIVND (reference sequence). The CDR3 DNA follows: TGTGCCAGTAGTATACGGAGGGCCCCCGGGAATTCACCCCTCCACTTT. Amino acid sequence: CASSIRRAPGNSPLHF.

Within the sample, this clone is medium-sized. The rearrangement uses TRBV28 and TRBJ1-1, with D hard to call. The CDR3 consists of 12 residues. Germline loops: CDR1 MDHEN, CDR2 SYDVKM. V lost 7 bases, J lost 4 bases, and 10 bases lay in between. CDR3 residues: CASTRGITEAFF. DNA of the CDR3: TGTGCCAGCACTCGGGGTATCACTGAAGCTTTCTTT.

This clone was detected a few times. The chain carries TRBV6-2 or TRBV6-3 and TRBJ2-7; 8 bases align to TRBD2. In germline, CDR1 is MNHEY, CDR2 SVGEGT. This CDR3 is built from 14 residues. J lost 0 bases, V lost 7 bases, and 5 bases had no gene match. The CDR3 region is CASTVGRASYEQYF. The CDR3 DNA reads TGTGCCAGCACCGTCGGGAGGGCCTCCTACGAGCAGTACTTC.

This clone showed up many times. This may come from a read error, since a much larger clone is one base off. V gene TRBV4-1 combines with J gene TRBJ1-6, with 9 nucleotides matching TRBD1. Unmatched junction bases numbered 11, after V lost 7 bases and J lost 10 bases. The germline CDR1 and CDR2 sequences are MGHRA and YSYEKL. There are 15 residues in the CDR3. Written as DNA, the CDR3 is TGCGCCAGCATCCGACAGGGGGGAGCAGAATCACCCCTCCACTTT. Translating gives CASIRQGGAESPLHF.

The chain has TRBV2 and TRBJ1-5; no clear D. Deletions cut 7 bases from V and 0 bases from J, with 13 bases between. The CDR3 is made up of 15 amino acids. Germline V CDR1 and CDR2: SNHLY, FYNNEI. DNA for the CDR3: TGTGCCAGCATCAAGGACGGCACTAGCAATCAGCCCCAGCATTTT. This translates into CASIKDGTSNQPQHF.

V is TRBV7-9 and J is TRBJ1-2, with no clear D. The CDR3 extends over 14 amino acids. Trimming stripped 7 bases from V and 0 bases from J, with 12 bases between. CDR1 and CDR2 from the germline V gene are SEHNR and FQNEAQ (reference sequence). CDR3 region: CASISSGANYGYTF. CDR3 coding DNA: TGTGCCAGCATCTCAAGCGGGGCTAACTATGGCTACACCTTC.

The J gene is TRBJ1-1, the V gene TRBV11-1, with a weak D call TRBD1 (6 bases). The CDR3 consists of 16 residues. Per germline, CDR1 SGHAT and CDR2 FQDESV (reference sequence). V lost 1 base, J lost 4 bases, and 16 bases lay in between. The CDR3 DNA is TGTGCCAGCAGCTTAGGCCGACAGGCAGCTGGCACTGAAGCTTTCTTT. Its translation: CASSLGRQAAGTEAFF.

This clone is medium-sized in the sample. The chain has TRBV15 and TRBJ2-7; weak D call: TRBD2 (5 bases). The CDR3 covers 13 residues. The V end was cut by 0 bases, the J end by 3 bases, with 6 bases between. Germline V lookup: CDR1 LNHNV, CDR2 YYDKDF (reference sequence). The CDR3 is CATSRDRGYEQYF. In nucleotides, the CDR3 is TGTGCCACCAGCAGAGATCGGGGCTACGAGCAGTACTTC.

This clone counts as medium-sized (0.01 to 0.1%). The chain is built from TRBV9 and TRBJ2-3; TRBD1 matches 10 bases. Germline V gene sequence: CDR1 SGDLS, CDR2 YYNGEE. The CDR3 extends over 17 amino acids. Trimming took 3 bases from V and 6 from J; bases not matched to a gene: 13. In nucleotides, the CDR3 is TGTGCCAGCAGCGGCCAAGCCGGGACAGGGGTTACGGATACGCAGTATTTT. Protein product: CASSGQAGTGVTDTQYF.

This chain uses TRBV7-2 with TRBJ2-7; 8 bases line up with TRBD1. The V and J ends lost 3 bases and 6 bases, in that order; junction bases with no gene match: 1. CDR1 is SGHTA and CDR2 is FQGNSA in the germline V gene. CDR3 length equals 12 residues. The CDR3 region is CASSFGTGEQYF. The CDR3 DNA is TGTGCCAGCAGCTTTGGGACAGGCGAGCAGTACTTC.

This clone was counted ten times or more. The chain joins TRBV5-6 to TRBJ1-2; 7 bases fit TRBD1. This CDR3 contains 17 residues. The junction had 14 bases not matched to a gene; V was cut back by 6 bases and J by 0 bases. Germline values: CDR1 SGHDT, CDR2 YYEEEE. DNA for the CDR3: TGTGCCAGCACCTCCTGGGGACAGCTAACGGCTAACTATGGCTACACCTTC. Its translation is CASTSWGQLTANYGYTF. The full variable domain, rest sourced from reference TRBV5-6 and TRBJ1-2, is DAGVTQSPTHLIKTRGQQVTLRCSPKSGHDTVSWYQQALGQGPQFIFQYYEEEERQRGNFPDRFSGHQFPNYSSELNVNALLLGDSALYLCASTSWGQLTANYGYTFGSGTRLTVV.

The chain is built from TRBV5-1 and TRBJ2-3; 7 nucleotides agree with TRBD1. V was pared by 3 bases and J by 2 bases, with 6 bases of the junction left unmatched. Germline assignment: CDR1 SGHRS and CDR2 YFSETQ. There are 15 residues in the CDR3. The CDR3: CASSYMGQITDTQYF. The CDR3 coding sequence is TGCGCCAGCAGCTACATGGGACAGATCACAGATACGCAGTATTTT.

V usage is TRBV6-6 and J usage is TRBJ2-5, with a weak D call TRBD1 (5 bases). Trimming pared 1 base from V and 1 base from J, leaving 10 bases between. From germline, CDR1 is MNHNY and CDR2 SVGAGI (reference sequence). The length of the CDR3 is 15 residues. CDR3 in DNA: TGTGCCAGCAGTTACTTGGGCAGGGCCCAAGAGACCCAGTACTTC. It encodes CASSYLGRAQETQYF.

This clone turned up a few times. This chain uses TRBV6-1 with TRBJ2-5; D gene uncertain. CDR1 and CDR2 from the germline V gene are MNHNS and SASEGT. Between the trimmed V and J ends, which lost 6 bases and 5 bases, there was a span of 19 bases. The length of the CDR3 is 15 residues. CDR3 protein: CASRDPFRVKETQYF. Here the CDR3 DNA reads TGTGCCAGCAGGGATCCTTTCAGAGTGAAGGAGACCCAGTACTTC.

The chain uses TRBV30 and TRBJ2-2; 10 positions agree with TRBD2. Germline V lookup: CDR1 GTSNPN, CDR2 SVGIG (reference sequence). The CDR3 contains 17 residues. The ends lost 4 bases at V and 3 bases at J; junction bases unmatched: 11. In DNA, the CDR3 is TGTGCCTGGACCCCAGCAGGACTAGCGGTATACACCGGGGAGCTGTTTTTT. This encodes CAWTPAGLAVYTGELFF.

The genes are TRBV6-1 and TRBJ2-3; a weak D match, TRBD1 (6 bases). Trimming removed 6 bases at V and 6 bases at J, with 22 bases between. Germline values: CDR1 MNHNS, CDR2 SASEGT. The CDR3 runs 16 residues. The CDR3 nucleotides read TGTGCCAGCAGCAAACTGGGGGCTCGTAAACTGGATACGCAGTATTTT. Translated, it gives CASSKLGARKLDTQYF.